The T cell receptor (beta chain) under discussion was sequenced for a study of cytomegalovirus exposure and HLA in healthy donors. Study-level findings and limits: Cytomegalovirus association was listed for 164 TCR beta chains.

The CDR3 totals 22 residues. The germline gives CDR1 SNHLY, CDR2 FYNNEI. Unmatched junction bases numbered 26, after V lost 8 bases and J lost 0 bases. Use of 60 Vbeta and 13 Jbeta primers characterized the PCR. The protocol was immunoSEQ multiplex PCR, while the TCRdb copy is restricted to in-frame clones and leaves out a portion. The table records about 190,000 clones, 78% of them present only once. This clone was counted a few times. The target antigen is unknown. The rearrangement links TRBV2 to TRBJ2-1, with 9 bases fitting TRBD2. The material sequenced was PBMCs. The TCR originated in a woman in her twenties or thirties in good health and CMV-seropositive. The CDR3 region has the DNA TGTGCCAGCTCCTACCCCCGCACCGGAGAAACTAGCGGGCTGAGCTCCTACAATGAGCAGTTCTTC. Encoded protein: CASSYPRTGETSGLSSYNEQFF.